The 10 T cell receptor beta chains presented below share a single source sample, sequenced in a study of T cell responses to AZD1222 COVID-19 vaccine. Method: immunoSEQ multiplex PCR; TCRdb's copy keeps in-frame clones and lacks some. The profile shows about 110,000 clones, roughly 85% of them singletons. The starting material was peripheral blood, obtained 28 days after the second AZD1222 dose. All receptors come from an adult who received the AZD1222 COVID-19 vaccine.

The chain carries TRBV6-1 and TRBJ2-7; D gene unclear. In germline, CDR1 is MNHNS, CDR2 SASEGT. The CDR3 consists of 13 residues. Trimming stripped 3 bases from V and 5 bases from J, with 11 bases between. The CDR3 DNA reads as TGTGCCAGCAGTGATCGTCTGGGTCACGAGCAGTACTTC. It yields the protein CASSDRLGHEQYF.

The genes are TRBV28 and TRBJ1-2; D may be TRBD1 (5 bases). V dropped 4 bases and J dropped 0 bases, with 12 bases sitting between them. Germline V lookup: CDR1 MDHEN, CDR2 SYDVKM. CDR3 size: 15 residues. The DNA for the CDR3 is TGTGCCAGCAGTTCAGCCACGACAGCTAACTATGGCTACACCTTC. It specifies CASSSATTANYGYTF.

The rearrangement uses TRBV6-1 and TRBJ2-1; tentative D call: TRBD2 (5 bases). Trimming removed 0 bases from V and 8 bases from J, with 8 bases in between. The length of the CDR3 is 13 residues. Germline V gives CDR1 MNHNS, CDR2 SASEGT. The chain's CDR3 is CASSEARAHEQFF. For the CDR3, the DNA is TGTGCCAGCAGTGAAGCGCGGGCACATGAGCAGTTCTTC.

V and J are TRBV15 and TRBJ2-7; 7 positions agree with TRBD2. CDR1 is LNHNV and CDR2 is YYDKDF in the germline V gene (reference sequence). CDR3 length: 14 amino acids. Trimming removed 0 bases from V and 3 bases from J; junction bases left unmatched: 2. CDR3 residues: CATSRDREDYEQYF. CDR3 in DNA: TGTGCCACCAGCAGAGACCGGGAGGACTACGAGCAGTACTTC.

The chain links TRBV6-1 to TRBJ1-2; D call uncertain. Germline V gene lookup returns CDR1 MNHNS and CDR2 SASEGT. The V and J ends lost 1 base and 2 bases respectively, with 8 bases between them. The CDR3 extends over 14 amino acids. CDR3 loop: CASSEEVGNYGYTF. Written as DNA, the CDR3 is TGTGCCAGCAGTGAAGAGGTGGGCAACTATGGCTACACCTTC.

The chain uses TRBV29-1 and TRBJ2-7, with D perhaps TRBD1 or TRBD2 (6 bases each). Germline V gives CDR1 SQVTM, CDR2 ANQGSEA. The CDR3 is 15 amino acids. Deletions cut 7 bases from V and 2 bases from J, with 21 bases between. The CDR3, as DNA: TGCAGCGCCCTAGATACGGGGGCGACCGCCTACGAGCAGTACTTC. Translation gives CSALDTGATAYEQYF.

This clone was seen more than once but under ten times. The chain recombines TRBV11-3 with TRBJ2-2; possibly TRBD2 for D (5 bases). Between the trimmed V and J ends, which lost 5 bases and 0 bases, there was a span of 16 bases. The CDR3 runs 17 residues. The V gene's germline CDR1 is SGHNT and CDR2 YENEEA. CDR3 coding DNA: TGTGCCAGCAGCCTAGCTGCCAGCGGCTCGAACACCGGGGAGCTGTTTTTT. Protein product: CASSLAASGSNTGELFF.

V is TRBV5-4 and J is TRBJ1-3, with D unresolved. The V and J ends lost 0 bases and 6 bases respectively, with 10 bases between them. The CDR3 covers 14 residues. Germline CDR1 is SGHNT and CDR2 is YYREEE (reference sequence). CDR3 in amino acids: CASSLAGVVNTIYF. CDR3 DNA: TGTGCCAGCAGCTTGGCGGGAGTAGTAAACACCATATATTTT.

This clone appeared a few times. This chain joins TRBV28 and TRBJ1-1, with 8 bases matching TRBD1. V lost 1 base and J lost 1; bases outside the gene matches: 2. Per germline, CDR1 MDHEN and CDR2 SYDVKM. This CDR3 is built from 15 residues. This chain's CDR3 is CASSLFGQGNTEAFF. CDR3 nucleotide sequence: TGTGCCAGCAGTTTATTTGGACAGGGGAACACTGAAGCTTTCTTT.

This chain uses TRBV30 with TRBJ1-2, with 10 bases matching TRBD1. CDR1 GTSNPN and CDR2 SVGIG come from the germline V gene (reference sequence). This CDR3 spans 14 amino acids. V dropped 5 bases and J dropped 4; count of bases not matched to a gene: 7. CDR3: CAWQPGQGTYGYTF. For the CDR3, the DNA is TGTGCCTGGCAACCGGGACAGGGGACCTATGGCTACACCTTC.